This T cell receptor (beta chain) is from a study of OX40 agonist ivuxolimab in advanced cancers. The assay was immunoSEQ multiplex PCR, and TCRdb's table has in-frame clones only and misses some. The sample has about 91,000 clones, more than 70% seen once; the top ten hold roughly 0.22%. Germline V lookup: CDR1 SGHRS, CDR2 YFSETQ. This CDR3 region has 14 residues. Trimming took 2 bases from V and 4 from J, leaving 13 bases between them. The sequences come from CD4+ or CD8+ T cells sorted from blood, collected in a trial of the OX40 agonist ivuxolimab. The chain uses TRBV5-1 and TRBJ2-7; TRBD1 might be the D (6 bases). This TCR was recovered from an adult with an advanced solid tumor such as melanoma, head and neck, liver or kidney cancer. The CDR3 coding sequence is TGCGCCAGCAGCTTAACCGGGACAAATTACGAGCAGTACTTC. Translated, it gives CASSLTGTNYEQYF.